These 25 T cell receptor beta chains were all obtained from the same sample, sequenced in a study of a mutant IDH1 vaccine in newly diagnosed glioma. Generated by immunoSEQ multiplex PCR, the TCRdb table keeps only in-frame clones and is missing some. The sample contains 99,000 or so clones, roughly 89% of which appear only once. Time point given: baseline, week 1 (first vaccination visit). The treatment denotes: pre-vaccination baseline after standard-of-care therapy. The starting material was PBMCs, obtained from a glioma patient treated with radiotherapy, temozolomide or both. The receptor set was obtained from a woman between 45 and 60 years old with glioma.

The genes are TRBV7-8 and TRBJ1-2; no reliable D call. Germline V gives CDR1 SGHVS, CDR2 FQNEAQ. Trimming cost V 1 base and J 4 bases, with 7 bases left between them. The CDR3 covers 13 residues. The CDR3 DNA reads TGTGCCAGCAGCTTAGATGAGGGCTATGGCTACACCTTC. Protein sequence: CASSLDEGYGYTF.

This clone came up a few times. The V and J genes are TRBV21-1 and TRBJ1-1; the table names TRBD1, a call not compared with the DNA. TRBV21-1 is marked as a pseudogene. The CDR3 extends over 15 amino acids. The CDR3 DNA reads TGTGCCAGCAGTCCTCCCAGACAGGGGGGGACTGAAGCTTTCTTT. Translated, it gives CASSPPRQGGTEAFF.

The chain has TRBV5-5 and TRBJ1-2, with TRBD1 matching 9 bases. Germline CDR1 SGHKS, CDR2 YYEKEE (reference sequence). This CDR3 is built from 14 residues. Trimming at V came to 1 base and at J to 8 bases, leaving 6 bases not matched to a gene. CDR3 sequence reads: CASSLKGQGKGYTF. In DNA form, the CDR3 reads TGTGCCAGCAGCTTGAAGGGACAGGGAAAAGGCTACACCTTC. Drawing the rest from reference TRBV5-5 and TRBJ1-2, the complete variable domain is DAGVTQSPTHLIKTRGQQVTLRCSPISGHKSVSWYQQVLGQGPQFIFQYYEKEERGRGNFPDRFSARQFPNYSSELNVNALLLGDSALYLCASSLKGQGKGYTFGSGTRLTVV.

The CDR3 protein is CAISPGQGNQPQHF. As DNA, the CDR3 is TGTGCCATCAGTCCAGGGCAGGGGAATCAGCCCCAGCATTTT. The chain is built from TRBV10-3 and TRBJ1-5; possibly TRBD1 for D (6 bases). The V gene lost 5 bases and the J gene lost 4 bases, with 12 bases spanning the gap. Germline-derived CDR1 and CDR2 are ENHRY and SYGVKD. The length of the CDR3 is 14 residues.

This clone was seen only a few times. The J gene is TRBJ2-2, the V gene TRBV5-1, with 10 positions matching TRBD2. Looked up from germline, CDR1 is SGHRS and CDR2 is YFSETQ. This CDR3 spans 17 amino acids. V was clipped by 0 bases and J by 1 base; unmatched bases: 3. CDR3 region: CASSLVTSGMNTGELFF. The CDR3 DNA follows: TGCGCCAGCAGCTTGGTTACTAGCGGGATGAACACCGGGGAGCTGTTTTTT. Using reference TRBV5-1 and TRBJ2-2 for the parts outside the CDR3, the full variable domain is KAGVTQTPRYLIKTRGQQVTLSCSPISGHRSVSWYQQTPGQGLQFLFEYFSETQRNKGNFPGRFSGRQFSNSRSEMNVSTLELGDSALYLCASSLVTSGMNTGELFFGEGSRLTVL.

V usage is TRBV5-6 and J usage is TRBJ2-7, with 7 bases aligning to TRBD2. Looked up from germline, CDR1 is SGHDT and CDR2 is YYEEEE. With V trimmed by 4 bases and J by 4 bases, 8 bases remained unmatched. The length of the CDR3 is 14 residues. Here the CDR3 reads CASSPRPGGYEQYF. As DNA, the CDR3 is TGTGCCAGCAGCCCCAGGCCGGGGGGTTACGAGCAGTACTTC. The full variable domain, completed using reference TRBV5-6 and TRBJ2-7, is DAGVTQSPTHLIKTRGQQVTLRCSPKSGHDTVSWYQQALGQGPQFIFQYYEEEERQRGNFPDRFSGHQFPNYSSELNVNALLLGDSALYLCASSPRPGGYEQYFGPGTRLTVT.

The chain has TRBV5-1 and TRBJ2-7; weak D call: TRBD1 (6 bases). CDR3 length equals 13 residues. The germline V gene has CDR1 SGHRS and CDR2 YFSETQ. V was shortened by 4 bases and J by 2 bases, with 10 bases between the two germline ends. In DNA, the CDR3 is TGCGCCAGCAGCGGCGAGGGGGCCTACGAGCAGTACTTC. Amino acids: CASSGEGAYEQYF. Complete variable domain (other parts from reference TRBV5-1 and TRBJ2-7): KAGVTQTPRYLIKTRGQQVTLSCSPISGHRSVSWYQQTPGQGLQFLFEYFSETQRNKGNFPGRFSGRQFSNSRSEMNVSTLELGDSALYLCASSGEGAYEQYFGPGTRLTVT.

This CDR3 reads CASSYRAGAFNEQFF. The DNA for the CDR3 is TGTGCCAGCAGTTACAGGGCGGGAGCATTCAATGAGCAGTTCTTC. The chain employs TRBV6-6 and TRBJ2-1; 7 bases map to TRBD2. J gave up 6 bases and V 2 bases, and 7 bases lay outside the gene matches. CDR1 is MNHNY, CDR2 SVGAGI, per germline (reference sequence). This CDR3 region has 15 residues.

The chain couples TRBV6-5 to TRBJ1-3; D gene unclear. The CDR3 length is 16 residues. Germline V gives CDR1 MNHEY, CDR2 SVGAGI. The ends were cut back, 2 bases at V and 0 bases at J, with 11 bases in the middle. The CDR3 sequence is CASSYQRGGSGNTIYF. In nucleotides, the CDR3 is TGTGCCAGCAGTTACCAACGGGGAGGCTCTGGAAACACCATATATTTT.

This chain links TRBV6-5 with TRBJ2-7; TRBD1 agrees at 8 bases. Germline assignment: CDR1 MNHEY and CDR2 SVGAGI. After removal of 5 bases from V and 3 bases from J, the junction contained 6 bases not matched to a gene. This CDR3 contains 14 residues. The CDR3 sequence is CASSTPGQVYEQYF. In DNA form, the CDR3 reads TGTGCCAGCAGTACCCCGGGACAGGTCTACGAGCAGTACTTC.

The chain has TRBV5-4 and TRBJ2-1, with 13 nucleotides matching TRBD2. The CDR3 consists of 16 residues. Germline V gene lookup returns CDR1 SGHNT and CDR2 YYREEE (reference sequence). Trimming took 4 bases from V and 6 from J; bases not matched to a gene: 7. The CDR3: CASSLQTSGRRNEQFF. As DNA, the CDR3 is TGTGCCAGCAGCCTACAGACTAGCGGGAGGCGCAATGAGCAGTTCTTC.

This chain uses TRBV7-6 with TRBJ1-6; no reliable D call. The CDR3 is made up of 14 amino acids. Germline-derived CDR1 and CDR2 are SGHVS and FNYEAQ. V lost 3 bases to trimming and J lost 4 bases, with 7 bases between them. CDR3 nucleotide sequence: TGTGCCAGCAGCTTGTCAGGATATAATTCACCCCTCCACTTT. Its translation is CASSLSGYNSPLHF.

The CDR3: CAPSGGTRRQYEQFF. The CDR3 coding sequence is TGTGCCCCCAGCGGGGGGACTAGGCGGCAATACGAGCAGTTCTTC. The rearrangement uses TRBV11-2 and TRBJ2-1; TRBD2 aligns across 9 bases. In germline, CDR1 is SGHAT, CDR2 FQNNGV. Trimming removed 11 bases from V and 10 bases from J; junction bases left unmatched: 18. The CDR3 spans 15 residues. Full variable domain (missing parts from reference TRBV11-2 and TRBJ2-1): EAGVAQSPRYKIIEKRQSVAFWCNPISGHATLYWYQQILGQGPKLLIQFQNNGVVDDSQLPKDRFSAERLKGVDSTLKIQPAKLEDSAVYLCAPSGGTRRQYEQFFGPGTRLTVL.

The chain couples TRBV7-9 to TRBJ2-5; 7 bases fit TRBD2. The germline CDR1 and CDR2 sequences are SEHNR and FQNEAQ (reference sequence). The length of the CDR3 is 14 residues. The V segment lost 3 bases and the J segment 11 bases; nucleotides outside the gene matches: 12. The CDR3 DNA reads TGTGCCAGCAGCTTCCTGGCGGCCCGGGGGGAGCAGTACTTC. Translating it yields CASSFLAARGEQYF.

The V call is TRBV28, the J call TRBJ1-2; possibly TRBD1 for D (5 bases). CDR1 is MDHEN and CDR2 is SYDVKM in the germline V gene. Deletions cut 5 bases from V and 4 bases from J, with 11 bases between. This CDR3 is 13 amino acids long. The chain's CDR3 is CASSTGRAYGYTF. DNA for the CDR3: TGTGCCAGCAGTACGGGCAGGGCCTATGGCTACACCTTC.

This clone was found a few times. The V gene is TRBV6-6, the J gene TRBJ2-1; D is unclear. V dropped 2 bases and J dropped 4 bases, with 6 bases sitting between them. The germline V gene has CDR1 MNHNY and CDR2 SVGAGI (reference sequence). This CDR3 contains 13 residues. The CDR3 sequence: CASSYVPYNEQFF. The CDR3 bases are TGTGCCAGCAGTTACGTCCCTTACAATGAGCAGTTCTTC.

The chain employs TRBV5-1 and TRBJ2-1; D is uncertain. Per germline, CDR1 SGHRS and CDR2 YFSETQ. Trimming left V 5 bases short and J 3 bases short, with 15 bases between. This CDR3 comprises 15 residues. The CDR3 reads CASSWTDSDYNEQFF. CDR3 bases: TGCGCCAGCAGTTGGACCGACTCGGACTACAATGAGCAGTTCTTC.

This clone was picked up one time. In nucleotides, the CDR3 is TGTGCCAGCAGCTCACAGGGGGGTGGAGAGCCCCAGCATTTT. Amino acid sequence: CASSSQGGGEPQHF. This chain links TRBV7-9 with TRBJ1-5, with TRBD1 matching over 8 bases. This CDR3 comprises 14 residues. J was trimmed by 8 bases and V by 4 bases; bases with no gene match: 7. The germline V gene has CDR1 SEHNR and CDR2 FQNEAQ (reference sequence). The full variable domain, in which reference TRBV7-9 and TRBJ1-5 provide the parts outside the CDR3, is DTGVSQNPRHKITKRGQNVTFRCDPISEHNRLYWYRQTLGQGPEFLTYFQNEAQLEKSRLLSDRFSAERPKGSFSTLEIQRTEQGDSAMYLCASSSQGGGEPQHFGDGTRLSIL.

The CDR3 nucleotides are TGTGCCAGCAGTGATACCAAAGGGGGGTCCGATGAGCAGTTCTTC. Translated: CASSDTKGGSDEQFF. This sequence joins TRBV6-1 and TRBJ2-1; either TRBD1 or TRBD2 may supply D (6 bases each). Germline V gene data show CDR1 as MNHNS and CDR2 as SASEGT. The CDR3 is 15 residues long. V was shortened by 3 bases and J by 8 bases, with 17 bases between the two germline ends.

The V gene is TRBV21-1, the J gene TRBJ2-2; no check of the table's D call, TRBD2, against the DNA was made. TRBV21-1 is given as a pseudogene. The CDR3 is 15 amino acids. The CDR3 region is CASSIAGLNTGELFF. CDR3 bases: TGTGCCAGCAGTATAGCGGGATTGAACACCGGGGAGCTGTTTTTT.

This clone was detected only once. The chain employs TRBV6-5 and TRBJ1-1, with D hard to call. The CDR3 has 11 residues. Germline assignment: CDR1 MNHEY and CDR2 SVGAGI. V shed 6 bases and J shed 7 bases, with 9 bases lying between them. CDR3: CASRGSSEAFF. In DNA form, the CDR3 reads TGTGCCAGCAGAGGCTCCAGTGAAGCTTTCTTT.

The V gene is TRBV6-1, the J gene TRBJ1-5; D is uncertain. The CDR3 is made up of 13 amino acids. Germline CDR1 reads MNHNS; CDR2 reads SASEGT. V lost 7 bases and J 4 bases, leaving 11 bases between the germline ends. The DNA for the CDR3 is TGTGCCAGCACCGAAGGGCAGAATCAGCCCCAGCATTTT. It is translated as CASTEGQNQPQHF.

The CDR3 DNA sequence: TGCGCCAGCAGCTTTTCAGGCCCCAGCACAGATACGCAGTATTTT. It specifies CASSFSGPSTDTQYF. The gene calls are TRBV5-1 and TRBJ2-3, with D uncertain. This CDR3 region has 15 residues. The V and J ends lost 2 bases and 0 bases respectively, with 10 bases between them. Germline CDR1 reads SGHRS; CDR2 reads YFSETQ.

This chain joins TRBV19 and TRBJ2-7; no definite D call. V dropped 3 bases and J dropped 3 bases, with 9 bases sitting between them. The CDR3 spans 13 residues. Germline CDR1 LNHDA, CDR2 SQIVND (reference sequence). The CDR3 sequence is CASSIRTSYEQYF. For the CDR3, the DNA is TGTGCCAGTAGTATCCGAACCAGCTACGAGCAGTACTTC.

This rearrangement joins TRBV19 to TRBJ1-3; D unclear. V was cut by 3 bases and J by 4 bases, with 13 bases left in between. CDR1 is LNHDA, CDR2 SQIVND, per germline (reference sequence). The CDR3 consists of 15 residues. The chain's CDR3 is CASSILVRPGNTIYF. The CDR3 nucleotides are TGTGCCAGTAGTATCCTTGTGAGGCCCGGAAACACCATATATTTT.